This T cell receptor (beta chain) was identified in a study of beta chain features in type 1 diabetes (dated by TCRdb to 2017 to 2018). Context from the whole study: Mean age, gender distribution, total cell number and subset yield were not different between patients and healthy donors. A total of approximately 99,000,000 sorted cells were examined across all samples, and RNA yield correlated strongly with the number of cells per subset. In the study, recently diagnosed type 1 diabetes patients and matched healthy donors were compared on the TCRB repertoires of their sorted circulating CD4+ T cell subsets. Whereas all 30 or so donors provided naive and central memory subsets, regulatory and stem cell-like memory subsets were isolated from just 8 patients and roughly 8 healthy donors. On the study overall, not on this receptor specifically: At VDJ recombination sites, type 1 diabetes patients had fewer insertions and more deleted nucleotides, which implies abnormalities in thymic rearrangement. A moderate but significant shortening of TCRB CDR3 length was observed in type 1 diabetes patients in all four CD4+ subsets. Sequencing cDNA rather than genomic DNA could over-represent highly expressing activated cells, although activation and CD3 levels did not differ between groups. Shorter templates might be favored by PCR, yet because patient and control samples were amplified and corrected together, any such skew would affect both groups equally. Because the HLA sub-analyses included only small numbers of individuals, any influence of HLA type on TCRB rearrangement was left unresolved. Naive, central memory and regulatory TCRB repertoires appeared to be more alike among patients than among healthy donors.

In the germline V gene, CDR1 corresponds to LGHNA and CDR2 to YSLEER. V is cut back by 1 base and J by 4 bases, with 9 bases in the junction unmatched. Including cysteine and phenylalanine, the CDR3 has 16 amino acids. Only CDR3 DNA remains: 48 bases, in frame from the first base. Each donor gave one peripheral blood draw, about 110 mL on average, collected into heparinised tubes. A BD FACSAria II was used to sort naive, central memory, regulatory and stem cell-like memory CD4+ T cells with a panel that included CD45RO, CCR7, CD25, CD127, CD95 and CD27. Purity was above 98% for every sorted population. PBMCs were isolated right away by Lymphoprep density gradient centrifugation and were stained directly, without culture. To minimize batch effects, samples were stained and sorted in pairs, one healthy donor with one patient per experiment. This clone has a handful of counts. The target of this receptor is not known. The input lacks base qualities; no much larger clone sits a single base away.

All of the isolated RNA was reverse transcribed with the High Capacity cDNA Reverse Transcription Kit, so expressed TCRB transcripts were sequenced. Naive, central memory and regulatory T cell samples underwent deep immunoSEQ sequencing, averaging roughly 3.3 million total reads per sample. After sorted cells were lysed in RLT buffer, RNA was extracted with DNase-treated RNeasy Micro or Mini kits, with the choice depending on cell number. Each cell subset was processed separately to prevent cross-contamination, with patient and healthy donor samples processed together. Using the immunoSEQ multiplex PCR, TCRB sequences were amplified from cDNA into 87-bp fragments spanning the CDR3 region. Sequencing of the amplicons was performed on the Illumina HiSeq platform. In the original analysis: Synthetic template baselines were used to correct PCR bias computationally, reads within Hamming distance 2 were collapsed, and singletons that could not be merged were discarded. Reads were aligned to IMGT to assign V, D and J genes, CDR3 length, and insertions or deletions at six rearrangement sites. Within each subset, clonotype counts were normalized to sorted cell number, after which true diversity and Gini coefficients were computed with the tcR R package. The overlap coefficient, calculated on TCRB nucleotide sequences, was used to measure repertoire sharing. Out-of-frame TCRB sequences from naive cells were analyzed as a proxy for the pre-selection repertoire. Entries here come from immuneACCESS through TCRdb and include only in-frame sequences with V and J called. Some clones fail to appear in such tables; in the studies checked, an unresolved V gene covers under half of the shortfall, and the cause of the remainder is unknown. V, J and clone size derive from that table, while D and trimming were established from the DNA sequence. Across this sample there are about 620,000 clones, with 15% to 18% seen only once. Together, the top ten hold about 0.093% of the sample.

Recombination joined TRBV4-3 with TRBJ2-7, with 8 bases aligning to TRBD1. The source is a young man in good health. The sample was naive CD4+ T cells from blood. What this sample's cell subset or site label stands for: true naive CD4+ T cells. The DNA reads TGCGCCAGCAGCCAAGTACCCGGACAGGGACCATACGAGCAGTACTTC. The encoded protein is CASSQVPGQGPYEQYF.